This is a list of T cell receptor beta chains from one sample in a study of CD8+ T cells in alopecia areata. Produced via immunoSEQ multiplex PCR; TCRdb's table is partial and in-frame only. The sample holds 60,000 to 70,000 clones, under 55% seen once. The sample in question was CD8+ T cells sorted from blood, obtained at week 0. The receptors were sampled from a human donor with alopecia areata. CDR3s include the opening cysteine and the closing phenylalanine or tryptophan. Fields, in order: D gene, V gene, J gene, clone size, CDR3 DNA, CDR3 protein. A D gene is named only where the DNA matches it firmly. The size field is filled for only some rows; it gives once, few, many or a size class.

d_gene: TRBD1
v_gene: TRBV27
j_gene: TRBJ2-7
abundance: few
CDR3nt: TGTGCCAGCAGTTTACGGACAGGGGGCGTCTACGAGCAGTACTTC
CDR3aa: CASSLRTGGVYEQYF

d_gene: NA
v_gene: TRBV4-2
j_gene: TRBJ2-1
abundance: NA
CDR3nt: TGTGCCAGCAGCCAGGGTGGGAATGAGCAGTTCTTC
CDR3aa: CASSQGGNEQFF

d_gene: TRBD2
v_gene: TRBV29-1
j_gene: TRBJ2-2
abundance: NA
CDR3nt: TGCAGCGTTCATGGGAGGGCCGGGGAGCTGTTTTTT
CDR3aa: CSVHGRAGELFF

d_gene: NA
v_gene: TRBV6-5
j_gene: TRBJ1-4
abundance: NA
CDR3nt: TGTGCCAGCAGTCCCGCCCCGGCAACTAATGAAAAACTGTTTTTT
CDR3aa: CASSPAPATNEKLFF

d_gene: NA
v_gene: TRBV28
j_gene: TRBJ2-7
abundance: many
CDR3nt: TGTGCCAGCAGTGTAGCCCGGGACCTGTACGTGGAGCAGTACTTC
CDR3aa: CASSVARDLYVEQYF

d_gene: NA
v_gene: TRBV7-9
j_gene: TRBJ2-7
abundance: few
CDR3nt: TGTGCCAGCGGTGGAGGTGACACAGCCTACGAGCAGTACTTC
CDR3aa: CASGGGDTAYEQYF

d_gene: NA
v_gene: TRBV7-6
j_gene: TRBJ2-2
abundance: NA
CDR3nt: TGTGCCAGCAGCTTAGAACAGGGTTTCGGGGAGCTGTTTTTT
CDR3aa: CASSLEQGFGELFF

d_gene: TRBD2
v_gene: TRBV29-1
j_gene: TRBJ2-7
abundance: NA
CDR3nt: TGCAGCGTTGAAGATCTGGCTAGCGGGACCTACGAGCAGTACTTC
CDR3aa: CSVEDLASGTYEQYF

d_gene: NA
v_gene: TRBV7-6
j_gene: TRBJ2-7
abundance: NA
CDR3nt: TGTGCCAGCAGCAGAAACAGCCCCTACGAGCAGTACTTC
CDR3aa: CASSRNSPYEQYF

d_gene: TRBD1
v_gene: TRBV19
j_gene: TRBJ2-1
abundance: many
CDR3nt: TGTGCCAGTAGTATTAGGACAGGGTACAATGAGCAGTTCTTC
CDR3aa: CASSIRTGYNEQFF

d_gene: NA
v_gene: TRBV7-9
j_gene: TRBJ2-1
abundance: few
CDR3nt: TGTGCCAGCAGCCCGCGGACCGGGACGGGTTTCAATGAGCAGTTCTTC
CDR3aa: CASSPRTGTGFNEQFF

d_gene: NA
v_gene: TRBV9
j_gene: TRBJ2-5
abundance: NA
CDR3nt: TGTGCCAGCAGCCCCCACGGAGAGACCCAGTACTTC
CDR3aa: CASSPHGETQYF

d_gene: TRBD1
v_gene: TRBV7-9
j_gene: TRBJ1-5
abundance: many
CDR3nt: TGTGCCAGCAGCCAAGATCCCAGGACAGGGTTAGGTCAGCCCCAGCATTTT
CDR3aa: CASSQDPRTGLGQPQHF